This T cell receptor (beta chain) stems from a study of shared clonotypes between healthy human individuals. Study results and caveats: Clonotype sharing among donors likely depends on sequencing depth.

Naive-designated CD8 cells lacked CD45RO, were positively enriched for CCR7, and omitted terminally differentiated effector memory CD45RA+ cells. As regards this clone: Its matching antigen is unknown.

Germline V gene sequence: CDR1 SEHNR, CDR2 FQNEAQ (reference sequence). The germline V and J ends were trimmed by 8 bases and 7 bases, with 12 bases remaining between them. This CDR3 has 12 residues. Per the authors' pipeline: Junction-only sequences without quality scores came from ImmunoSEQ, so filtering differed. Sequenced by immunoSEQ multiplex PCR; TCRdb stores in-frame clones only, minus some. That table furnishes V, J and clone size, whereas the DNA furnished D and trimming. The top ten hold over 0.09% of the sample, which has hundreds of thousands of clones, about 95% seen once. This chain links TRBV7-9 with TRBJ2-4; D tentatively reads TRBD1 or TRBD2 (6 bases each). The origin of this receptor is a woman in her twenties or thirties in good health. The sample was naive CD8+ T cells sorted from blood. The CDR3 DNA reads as TGTGCCAGCCACGGGGGCGGGAACATTCAGTACTTC. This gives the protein CASHGGGNIQYF. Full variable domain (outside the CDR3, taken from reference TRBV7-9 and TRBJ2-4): DTGVSQNPRHKITKRGQNVTFRCDPISEHNRLYWYRQTLGQGPEFLTYFQNEAQLEKSRLLSDRFSAERPKGSFSTLEIQRTEQGDSAMYLCASHGGGNIQYFGAGTRLSVL.